These 26 T cell receptor beta chains originate from one sample sequenced in a study of radiation and T cells in renal cell carcinoma. Time point in this sample: blood 4 weeks post-SBRT, at nephrectomy. Stated treatment: 15 Gy SBRT to primary tumor, nephrectomy 4 weeks later. Some clones are missing from TCRdb's copy, which holds only in-frame ones; the method was immunoSEQ multiplex PCR. Of 150,000 to 200,000 clones in the sample, about nine tenths were seen once. The sequences come from blood, collected from a patient whose treatment included radiotherapy and nephrectomy. These receptors all come from a woman between 50 and 59 years old with renal cell carcinoma.

This clone was seen a single time. This chain uses TRBV18 with TRBJ2-2; D tentatively reads TRBD1 or TRBD2 (5 bases each). CDR1 and CDR2 (germline): KGHSH, LQKENI. The CDR3 has 12 amino acids. The V end was cut by 4 bases, the J end by 6 bases, with 6 bases between. The CDR3 DNA reads TGTGCCAGCTCACTGGGGGCCGGGGAGCTGTTTTTT. As protein: CASSLGAGELFF.

The V call is TRBV6-6, the J call TRBJ1-2; D unclear. The CDR3 totals 12 residues. Germline values: CDR1 MNHNY, CDR2 SVGAGI (reference sequence). Trimming removed 11 bases at V and 4 bases at J, with 14 bases between. CDR3: CASDHPAYGYTF. The DNA for the CDR3 is TGTGCCTCTGATCACCCGGCCTATGGCTACACCTTC.

The chain couples TRBV6-5 to TRBJ2-3; the D is unclear. Trimming pared 2 bases from V and 6 bases from J, leaving 9 bases between. The CDR3 has 13 residues. Germline CDR1 MNHEY, CDR2 SVGAGI. The CDR3 nucleotides are TGTGCCAGCAGTTACCTTGGGGTGGATACGCAGTATTTT. It yields the protein CASSYLGVDTQYF.

This chain joins TRBV19 and TRBJ1-1, with 9 bases identical to TRBD1. Germline values: CDR1 LNHDA, CDR2 SQIVND (reference sequence). Trimming removed 7 bases from V and 6 bases from J; junction bases left unmatched: 21. This CDR3 is built from 18 residues. The CDR3 nucleotides are TGTGCCAGTACCGCTAGTGGGGTCTGGGACAGGGAGGAGGCTGAAGCTTTCTTT. This codes for CASTASGVWDREEAEAFF.

The genes are TRBV7-8 and TRBJ1-4, with D tentatively TRBD1 (6 bases). The CDR3 contains 16 residues. The V and J ends lost 0 bases and 8 bases respectively, with 16 bases between them. CDR1 is SGHVS, CDR2 FQNEAQ, per germline. CDR3 nucleotides: TGTGCCAGCAGCTTAGCTATTGGGCAGGGGTGGGAAAAACTGTTTTTT. This gives the protein CASSLAIGQGWEKLFF.

This chain connects TRBV7-8 to TRBJ2-3; 13 bases match TRBD2. CDR1 is SGHVS and CDR2 is FQNEAQ in the germline V gene. The V segment lost 1 base and the J segment 3 bases; nucleotides outside the gene matches: 4. There are 17 residues in the CDR3. The CDR3 loop reads CASSLGLAGGLTDTQYF. Here the CDR3 DNA reads TGTGCCAGCAGCTTAGGACTAGCGGGGGGACTGACAGATACGCAGTATTTT.

The genes are TRBV7-6 and TRBJ1-2; perhaps TRBD1 as D (5 bases). CDR3 length: 13 residues. CDR1 is SGHVS, CDR2 FNYEAQ, per germline. Trimming pared 3 bases from V and 1 base from J, leaving 6 bases between. CDR3 DNA: TGTGCCAGCAGCTTGGGACGTAACTATGGCTACACCTTC. Amino acid sequence: CASSLGRNYGYTF.

The chain links TRBV27 to TRBJ2-2; D might be TRBD2 (5 bases). Germline V gene lookup returns CDR1 MNHEY and CDR2 SMNVEV (reference sequence). The germline V and J ends were trimmed by 4 bases and 5 bases, with 14 bases remaining between them. The CDR3 is made up of 15 amino acids. The CDR3: CASSSLVPGTGELFF. The CDR3 DNA reads as TGTGCCAGCAGTTCCCTGGTACCGGGGACCGGGGAGCTGTTTTTT.

The CDR3 reads CASSRDQETEAFF. The DNA of the CDR3 is TGTGCCAGTAGTCGGGACCAGGAGACTGAAGCTTTCTTT. The chain links TRBV19 to TRBJ1-1, with D perhaps TRBD1 (5 bases). Per germline, CDR1 LNHDA and CDR2 SQIVND (reference sequence). CDR3 size: 13 residues. V lost 5 bases and J lost 5, with 12 bases in between.

DNA for the CDR3: TGTGCCAGCAGTTACCCGGACAGGGCTGCGGGCTACACCTTC. As protein: CASSYPDRAAGYTF. The gene calls are TRBV6-6 and TRBJ1-2; 8 nucleotides agree with TRBD1. Germline V gene data show CDR1 as MNHNY and CDR2 as SVGAGI (reference sequence). The J segment lost 8 bases and the V segment lost 2 bases, leaving 7 bases of the junction unmatched. The CDR3 has 14 amino acids.

The chain combines TRBV6-5 with TRBJ1-4; 9 bases match TRBD1. The length of the CDR3 is 15 residues. J gave up 5 bases and V 7 bases, and 8 bases lay outside the gene matches. Germline CDR1 is MNHEY and CDR2 is SVGAGI. The CDR3 sequence is CASNQGGTGNEKLFF. The CDR3 DNA follows: TGTGCCAGCAACCAGGGGGGGACAGGGAATGAAAAACTGTTTTTT.

A word on this clone: In the same sample, other DNA sequences code for this CDR3. V is TRBV18 and J is TRBJ2-5; a weak D match, TRBD1 (6 bases). The CDR3 spans 13 residues. The germline V gene encodes CDR1 KGHSH and CDR2 LQKENI. Trimming shortened V by 3 bases and J by 2 bases, and 7 bases separated the two germline ends. The CDR3, as DNA: TGTGCCAGCTCACCGGGACAACAAGAGACCCAGTACTTC. This encodes CASSPGQQETQYF.

This clone was observed once. This chain connects TRBV4-2 to TRBJ1-2; D is undetermined. The CDR3 totals 16 residues. Germline CDR1 is LGHNA and CDR2 is YNFKEQ. Trimming took off 0 bases at V and 4 bases at J, with 15 bases between the two ends. DNA of the CDR3: TGTGCCAGCAGCCAAGACATCCGGGCACAAACCTATGGCTACACCTTC. Translating it yields CASSQDIRAQTYGYTF.

For this clone: Other DNA sequences in this specimen translate into the identical CDR3. V and J are TRBV7-3 and TRBJ1-1; 7 bases align to TRBD1. Germline lookup yields CDR1 SGHTA and CDR2 FQGTGA. The CDR3 extends over 13 amino acids. V dropped 3 bases and J dropped 5; count of bases not matched to a gene: 3. For the CDR3, the DNA is TGTGCCAGCAGCTTTCAGGGGGGAACTGAAGCTTTCTTT. Encoded protein: CASSFQGGTEAFF.

The V gene is TRBV12-5, the J gene TRBJ2-7; the D gene is possibly TRBD1 (6 bases). The CDR3 length is 11 residues. Germline values: CDR1 LGHNT, CDR2 FRNRAP. V lost 5 bases to trimming and J lost 8 bases, with 10 bases between them. As DNA, the CDR3 is TGTGCTAGTGGTGTGCAGGGGAAGCAGTACTTC. Its translation: CASGVQGKQYF.

CDR3 sequence (DNA): TGTGCCAGCAGCGACCGGGGGGACGGGGAGCTGTTTTTT. Its translation: CASSDRGDGELFF. This chain connects TRBV5-4 to TRBJ2-2, with TRBD2 identical over 7 bases. The junction had 4 bases not matched to a gene; V was cut back by 4 bases and J by 7 bases. The germline CDR1 and CDR2 sequences are SGHNT and YYREEE (reference sequence). The CDR3 sequence is 13 residues long.

The chain couples TRBV4-1 to TRBJ1-1; tentative D call: TRBD1 (5 bases). V was pared by 2 bases and J by 0 bases, with 7 bases between. The CDR3 covers 14 residues. The germline V gene has CDR1 MGHRA and CDR2 YSYEKL. The CDR3 region is CASSQPTVNTEAFF. The CDR3 region has the DNA TGCGCCAGCAGCCAACCGACAGTGAACACTGAAGCTTTCTTT.

CDR3 residues: CASSPNRGNTGELFF. The CDR3 DNA follows: TGTGCCAGCAGCCCGAACAGGGGGAACACCGGGGAGCTGTTTTTT. V gene TRBV7-2 combines with J gene TRBJ2-2, with 7 bases identical to TRBD1. V dropped 5 bases and J dropped 1; count of bases not matched to a gene: 4. This CDR3 spans 15 amino acids. The germline CDR1 and CDR2 sequences are SGHTA and FQGNSA.

This chain links TRBV11-1 with TRBJ2-2; TRBD1 agrees at 8 bases. Germline-derived CDR1 and CDR2 are SGHAT and FQDESV (reference sequence). V was clipped by 0 bases and J by 1 base; unmatched bases: 7. This CDR3 comprises 18 residues. The CDR3 reads CASSLAKVGTGNTGELFF. The CDR3 DNA sequence: TGTGCCAGCAGCTTAGCCAAGGTCGGGACAGGGAACACCGGGGAGCTGTTTTTT.

This clone was picked up one time. J is TRBJ1-5 and V is TRBV19; no firm D call. Trimming cost V 5 bases and J 3 bases, with 11 bases left between them. From germline, CDR1 is LNHDA and CDR2 SQIVND (reference sequence). The CDR3 is made up of 14 amino acids. CDR3 DNA: TGTGCCAGTAGTTCCGGGCCAGACAATCAGCCCCAGCATTTT. Translation: CASSSGPDNQPQHF. The full variable domain, with the rest looked up from reference TRBV19 and TRBJ1-5, is DGGITQSPKYLFRKEGQNVTLSCEQNLNHDAMYWYRQDPGQGLRLIYYSQIVNDFQKGDIAEGYSVSREKKESFPLTVTSAQKNPTAFYLCASSSGPDNQPQHFGDGTRLSIL.

The V gene is TRBV5-1, the J gene TRBJ1-6; 7 bases line up with TRBD1. Germline V gene lookup returns CDR1 SGHRS and CDR2 YFSETQ. This CDR3 comprises 15 residues. With 1 base clipped from V and 5 bases from J, the junction kept 3 bases outside the gene matches. In DNA form, the CDR3 reads TGCGCCAGCAGCTTGAGACAGGGCAATAATTCACCCCTCCACTTT. Translating gives CASSLRQGNNSPLHF.

The rearrangement links TRBV19 to TRBJ1-5; D not resolved. The germline V gene encodes CDR1 LNHDA and CDR2 SQIVND (reference sequence). Trimming left V 3 bases short and J 3 bases short, with 6 bases between. The CDR3 is 13 residues long. The CDR3 bases are TGTGCCAGTAGTATCCAGTACAATCAGCCCCAGCATTTT. Translated, it gives CASSIQYNQPQHF.

This chain links TRBV18 with TRBJ1-4; D call uncertain. Trimming cost V 6 bases and J 3 bases, with 11 bases left between them. CDR3 length equals 14 residues. Germline lookup yields CDR1 KGHSH and CDR2 LQKENI. The CDR3 nucleotides read TGTGCCAGCTCCTCGAGTTCCTCTAATGAAAAACTGTTTTTT. Residues: CASSSSSSNEKLFF.

This chain connects TRBV5-1 to TRBJ2-3; 11 nucleotides agree with TRBD2. Germline V gene data show CDR1 as SGHRS and CDR2 as YFSETQ. J was trimmed by 5 bases and V by 5 bases; bases with no gene match: 7. This CDR3 spans 15 amino acids. The CDR3, as DNA: TGCGCCAGCAGGTTAGCGGGGGGGAGTTTAGATACGCAGTATTTT. It specifies CASRLAGGSLDTQYF. Full variable domain (remainder filled in from reference TRBV5-1 and TRBJ2-3): KAGVTQTPRYLIKTRGQQVTLSCSPISGHRSVSWYQQTPGQGLQFLFEYFSETQRNKGNFPGRFSGRQFSNSRSEMNVSTLELGDSALYLCASRLAGGSLDTQYFGPGTRLTVL.

In regard to this clone: A junction end diverges from the germline sequence, so it may reflect a read error. The V call is TRBV4-3, the J call TRBJ1-3; a possible D gene is TRBD1 (5 bases). This CDR3 comprises 17 residues. Per the germline V gene, CDR1 is LGHNA and CDR2 is YSLEER. This chain's CDR3 is CASRQGLQAHIGNTIYF. The DNA of the CDR3 is TGCGCCAGCAGACAAGGGTTACAGGCTCACATCGGAAACACCATATATTTT.

The J gene is TRBJ2-5, the V gene TRBV6-5; unclear D gene. Trimming removed 0 bases from V and 1 base from J, with 9 bases in between. Germline CDR1 is MNHEY and CDR2 is SVGAGI. The CDR3 consists of 15 residues. The CDR3 region has the DNA TGTGCCAGCAGTTACTCGGGTCAGCCCCAAGAGACCCAGTACTTC. Translated, it gives CASSYSGQPQETQYF.